The 7 T cell receptor beta chains below were found in one sample sequenced in a study of OX40 agonist ivuxolimab in advanced cancers. Only in-frame clones appear in the TCRdb table, and some are missing; sequencing was by immunoSEQ multiplex PCR. The sample shows about 60,000 clones, about 88% of them seen only once. Here the sequenced sample was CD4+ or CD8+ T cells sorted from blood, taken in a trial of the OX40 agonist ivuxolimab. The receptors here all came from an adult with an advanced solid tumor such as melanoma, head and neck, liver or kidney cancer.

The rearrangement joins TRBV6-4 to TRBJ2-2; possible D gene TRBD1, 6 bases. The CDR3 totals 14 residues. Between the trimmed V and J ends, which lost 6 bases and 1 base, there was a span of 9 bases. Germline V gives CDR1 MRHNA, CDR2 SNTAGT. This CDR3 reads CASRKGGNTGELFF. The CDR3 DNA sequence: TGTGCCAGCAGAAAAGGGGGGAACACCGGGGAGCTGTTTTTT.

The chain joins TRBV27 to TRBJ1-4, with TRBD1 as a possible D gene (5 bases). This CDR3 region has 15 residues. V was cut by 2 bases and J by 3 bases, with 10 bases left in between. The V gene's germline CDR1 is MNHEY and CDR2 SMNVEV (reference sequence). The CDR3 here is CASSLGRGANEKLFF. As DNA, the CDR3 is TGTGCCAGCAGTTTAGGAAGGGGAGCTAATGAAAAACTGTTTTTT.

The chain links TRBV10-3 to TRBJ2-1; TRBD2 might be the D (6 bases). Trimming pared 6 bases from V and 3 bases from J, leaving 6 bases between. This CDR3 is built from 12 residues. CDR1 is ENHRY and CDR2 is SYGVKD in the germline V gene. This CDR3 reads CAIRGGYNEQFF. The CDR3, as DNA: TGTGCCATCAGGGGGGGCTACAATGAGCAGTTCTTC.

Relative to its sample, this clone is medium-sized. CDR3 amino acids: CSVERQGENTIYF. The CDR3 DNA reads TGCAGCGTTGAAAGGCAGGGTGAAAACACCATATATTTT. The J gene is TRBJ1-3, the V gene TRBV29-1, with D perhaps TRBD1 (5 bases). This CDR3 has 13 amino acids. Trimming stripped 2 bases from V and 6 bases from J, with 11 bases between. Germline V gives CDR1 SQVTM, CDR2 ANQGSEA.

CDR3 loop: CASSLTGSAYNEQFF. Written as DNA, the CDR3 is TGCGCCAGCAGCCTAACAGGGTCGGCCTACAATGAGCAGTTCTTC. This sequence joins TRBV5-1 and TRBJ2-1; a possible D gene is TRBD1 (6 bases). Germline V gives CDR1 SGHRS, CDR2 YFSETQ. The CDR3 runs 15 residues. Trimming shortened V by 4 bases and J by 2 bases, and 13 bases separated the two germline ends.

The rearrangement links TRBV15 to TRBJ1-5, with D tentatively TRBD1 (6 bases). CDR1 LNHNV and CDR2 YYDKDF come from the germline V gene (reference sequence). The CDR3 loop spans 15 amino acids. Trimming stripped 0 bases from V and 7 bases from J, with 13 bases between. The CDR3 loop is CATSRDIQGVQPQHF. In DNA, the CDR3 is TGTGCCACCAGCAGAGATATACAGGGTGTCCAGCCCCAGCATTTT.

The chain carries TRBV6-5 and TRBJ1-2; 8 bases map to TRBD1. There are 13 residues in the CDR3. V lost 6 bases to trimming and J lost 10 bases; unmatched junction nucleotides: 10. Germline V gene sequence: CDR1 MNHEY, CDR2 SVGAGI. CDR3 sequence reads: CASSLGTGGDYTF. The CDR3 nucleotides read TGTGCCAGCAGCCTAGGTACAGGGGGAGACTACACCTTC.